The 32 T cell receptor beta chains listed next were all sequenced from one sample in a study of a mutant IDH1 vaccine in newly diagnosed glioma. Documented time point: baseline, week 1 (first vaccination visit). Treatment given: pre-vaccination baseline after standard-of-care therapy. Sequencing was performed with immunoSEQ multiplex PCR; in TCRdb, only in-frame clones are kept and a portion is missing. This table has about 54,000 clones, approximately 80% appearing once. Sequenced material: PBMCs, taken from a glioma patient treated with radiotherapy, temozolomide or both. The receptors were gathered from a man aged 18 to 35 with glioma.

CDR3 bases: TGTGCCAGCAGCCAAGACGGCAGGCCTTCTGGGGCCAACGTCCTGACTTTC. As protein: CASSQDGRPSGANVLTF. The chain joins TRBV14 to TRBJ2-6; D uncertain. This CDR3 region has 17 residues. Trimming stripped 0 bases from V and 1 base from J, with 10 bases between. The V gene's germline CDR1 is SGHDN and CDR2 FVKESK.

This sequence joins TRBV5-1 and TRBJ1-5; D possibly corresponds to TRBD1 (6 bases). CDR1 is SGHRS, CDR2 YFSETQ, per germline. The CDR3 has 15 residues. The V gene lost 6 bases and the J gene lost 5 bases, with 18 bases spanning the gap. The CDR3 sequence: CASILPGQFDQPQHF. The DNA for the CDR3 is TGCGCCAGCATCCTCCCCGGACAGTTCGATCAGCCCCAGCATTTT.

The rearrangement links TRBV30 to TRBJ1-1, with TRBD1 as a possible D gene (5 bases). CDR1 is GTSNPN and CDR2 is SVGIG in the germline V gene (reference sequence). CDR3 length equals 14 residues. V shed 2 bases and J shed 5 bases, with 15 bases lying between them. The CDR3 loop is CAWSRRQGGTEAFF. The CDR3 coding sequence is TGTGCCTGGAGTCGGCGGCAGGGAGGAACTGAAGCTTTCTTT.

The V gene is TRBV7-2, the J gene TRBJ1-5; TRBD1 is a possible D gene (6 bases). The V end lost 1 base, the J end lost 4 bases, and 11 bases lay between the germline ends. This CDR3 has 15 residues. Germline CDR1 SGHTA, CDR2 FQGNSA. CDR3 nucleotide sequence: TGTGCCAGCAGCTTAGTTGGGACACGGAATCAGCCCCAGCATTTT. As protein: CASSLVGTRNQPQHF.

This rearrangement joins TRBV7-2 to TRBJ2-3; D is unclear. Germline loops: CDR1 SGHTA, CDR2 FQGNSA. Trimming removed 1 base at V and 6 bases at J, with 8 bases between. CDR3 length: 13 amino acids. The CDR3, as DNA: TGTGCCAGCAGCTTAGTTTCCCTGGATACGCAGTATTTT. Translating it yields CASSLVSLDTQYF. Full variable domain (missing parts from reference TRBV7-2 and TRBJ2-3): GAGVSQSPSNKVTEKGKDVELRCDPISGHTALYWYRQSLGQGLEFLIYFQGNSAPDKSGLPSDRFSAERTGGSVSTLTIQRTQQEDSAVYLCASSLVSLDTQYFGPGTRLTVL.

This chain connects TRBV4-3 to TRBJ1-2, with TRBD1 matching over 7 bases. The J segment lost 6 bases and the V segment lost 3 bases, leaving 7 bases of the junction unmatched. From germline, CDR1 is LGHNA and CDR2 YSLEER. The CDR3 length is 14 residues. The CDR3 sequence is CASSQETGEHGYTF. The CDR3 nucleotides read TGCGCCAGCAGCCAGGAAACAGGGGAGCATGGCTACACCTTC.

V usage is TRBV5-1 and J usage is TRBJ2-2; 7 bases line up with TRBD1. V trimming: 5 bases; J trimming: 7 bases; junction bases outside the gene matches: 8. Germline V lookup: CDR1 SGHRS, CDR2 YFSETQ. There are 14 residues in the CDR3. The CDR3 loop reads CASSPDRVVGELFF. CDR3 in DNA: TGCGCCAGCAGTCCCGACAGGGTGGTCGGGGAGCTGTTTTTT.

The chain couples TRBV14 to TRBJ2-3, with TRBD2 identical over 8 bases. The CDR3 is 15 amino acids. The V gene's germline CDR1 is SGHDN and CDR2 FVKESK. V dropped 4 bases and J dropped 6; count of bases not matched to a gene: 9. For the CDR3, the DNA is TGTGCCAGCAGCCGCGCCGGGAGGGCCGTGGATACGCAGTATTTT. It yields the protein CASSRAGRAVDTQYF. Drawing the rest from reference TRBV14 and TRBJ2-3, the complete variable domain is EAGVTQFPSHSVIEKGQTVTLRCDPISGHDNLYWYRRVMGKEIKFLLHFVKESKQDESGMPNNRFLAERTGGTYSTLKVQPAELEDSGVYFCASSRAGRAVDTQYFGPGTRLTVL.

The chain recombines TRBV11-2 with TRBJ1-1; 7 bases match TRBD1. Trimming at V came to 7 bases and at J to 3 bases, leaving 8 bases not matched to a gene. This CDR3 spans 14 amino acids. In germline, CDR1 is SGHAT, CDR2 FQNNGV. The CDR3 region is CASIVTGAYTEAFF. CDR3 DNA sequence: TGTGCCAGCATCGTCACAGGGGCCTACACTGAAGCTTTCTTT. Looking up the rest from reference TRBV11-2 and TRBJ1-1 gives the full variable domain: EAGVAQSPRYKIIEKRQSVAFWCNPISGHATLYWYQQILGQGPKLLIQFQNNGVVDDSQLPKDRFSAERLKGVDSTLKIQPAKLEDSAVYLCASIVTGAYTEAFFGQGTRLTVV.

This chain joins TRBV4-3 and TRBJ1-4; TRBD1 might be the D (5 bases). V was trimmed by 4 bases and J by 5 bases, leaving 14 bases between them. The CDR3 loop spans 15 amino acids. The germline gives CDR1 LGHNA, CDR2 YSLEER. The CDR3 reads CASSPAGTKNEKLFF. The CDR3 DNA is TGCGCCAGCAGCCCCGCCGGGACCAAAAATGAAAAACTGTTTTTT.

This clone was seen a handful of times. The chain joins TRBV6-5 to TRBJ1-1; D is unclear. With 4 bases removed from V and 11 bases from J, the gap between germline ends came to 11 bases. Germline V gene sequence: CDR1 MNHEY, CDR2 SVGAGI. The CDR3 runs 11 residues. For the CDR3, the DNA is TGTGCCAGCAGTTCCTGGGATAGGGCTTTCTTT. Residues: CASSSWDRAFF.

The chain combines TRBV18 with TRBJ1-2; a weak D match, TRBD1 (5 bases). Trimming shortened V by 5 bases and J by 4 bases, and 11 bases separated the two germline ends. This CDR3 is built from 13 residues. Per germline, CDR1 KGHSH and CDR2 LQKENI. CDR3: CASSKDKSYGYTF. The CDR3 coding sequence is TGTGCCAGCTCAAAGGACAAAAGCTATGGCTACACCTTC.

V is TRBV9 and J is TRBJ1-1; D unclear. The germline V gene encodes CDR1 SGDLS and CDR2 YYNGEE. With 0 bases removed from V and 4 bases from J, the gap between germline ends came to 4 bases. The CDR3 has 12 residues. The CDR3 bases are TGTGCCAGCAGCGTAGAGGGCACTGAAGCTTTCTTT. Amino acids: CASSVEGTEAFF.

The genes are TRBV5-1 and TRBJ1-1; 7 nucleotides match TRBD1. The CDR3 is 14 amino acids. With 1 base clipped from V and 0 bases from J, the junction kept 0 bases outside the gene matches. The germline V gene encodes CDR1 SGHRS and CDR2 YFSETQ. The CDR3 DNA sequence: TGCGCCAGCAGCTTGACAGGGGTGAACACTGAAGCTTTCTTT. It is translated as CASSLTGVNTEAFF.

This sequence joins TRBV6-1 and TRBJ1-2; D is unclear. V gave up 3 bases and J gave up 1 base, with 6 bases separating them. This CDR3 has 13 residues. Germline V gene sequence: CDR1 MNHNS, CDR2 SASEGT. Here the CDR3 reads CASSDPFNYGYTF. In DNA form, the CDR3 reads TGTGCCAGCAGTGATCCTTTTAACTATGGCTACACCTTC.

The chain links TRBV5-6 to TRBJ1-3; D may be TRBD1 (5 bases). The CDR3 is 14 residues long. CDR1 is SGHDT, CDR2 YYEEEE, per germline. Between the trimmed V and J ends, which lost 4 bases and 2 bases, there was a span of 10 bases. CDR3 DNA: TGTGCCAGCAGCCTGCAGGGTCCTGGAAACACCATATATTTT. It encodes CASSLQGPGNTIYF.

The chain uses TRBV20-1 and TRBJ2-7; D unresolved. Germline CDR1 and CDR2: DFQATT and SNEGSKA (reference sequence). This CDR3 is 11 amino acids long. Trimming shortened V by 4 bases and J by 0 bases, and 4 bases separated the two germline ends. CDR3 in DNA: TGCAGTGCTATCCTCTCCTACGAGCAGTACTTC. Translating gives CSAILSYEQYF.

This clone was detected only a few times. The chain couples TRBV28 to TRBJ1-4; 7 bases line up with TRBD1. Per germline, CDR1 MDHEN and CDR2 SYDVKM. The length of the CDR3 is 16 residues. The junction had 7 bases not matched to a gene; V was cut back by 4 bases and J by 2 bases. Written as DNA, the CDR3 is TGTGCCAGCAGTTCGACAGGGATTATGACTAATGAAAAACTGTTTTTT. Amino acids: CASSSTGIMTNEKLFF. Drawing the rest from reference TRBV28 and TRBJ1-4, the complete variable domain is DVKVTQSSRYLVKRTGEKVFLECVQDMDHENMFWYRQDPGLGLRLIYFSYDVKMKEKGDIPEGYSVSREKKERFSLILESASTNQTSMYLCASSSTGIMTNEKLFFGSGTQLSVL.

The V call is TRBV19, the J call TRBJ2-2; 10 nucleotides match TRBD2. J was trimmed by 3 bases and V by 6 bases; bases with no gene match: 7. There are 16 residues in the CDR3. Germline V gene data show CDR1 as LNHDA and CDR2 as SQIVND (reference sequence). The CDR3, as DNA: TGTGCCAGTAGCCTCCTAGCGGGAGAATACACCGGGGAGCTGTTTTTT. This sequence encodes CASSLLAGEYTGELFF.

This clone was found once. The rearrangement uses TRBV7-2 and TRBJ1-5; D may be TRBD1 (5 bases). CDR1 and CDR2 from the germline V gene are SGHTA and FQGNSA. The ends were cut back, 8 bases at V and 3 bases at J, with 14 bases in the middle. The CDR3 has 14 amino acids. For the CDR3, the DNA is TGTGCCAGCGGCGCAGGGAAATACAATCAGCCCCAGCATTTT. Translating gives CASGAGKYNQPQHF.

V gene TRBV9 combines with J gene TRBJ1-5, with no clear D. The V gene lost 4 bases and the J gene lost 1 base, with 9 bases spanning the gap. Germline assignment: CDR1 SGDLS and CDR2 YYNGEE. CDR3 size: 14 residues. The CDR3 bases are TGTGCCAGCAGCCTCGACTGGAGCAATCAGCCCCAGCATTTT. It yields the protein CASSLDWSNQPQHF.

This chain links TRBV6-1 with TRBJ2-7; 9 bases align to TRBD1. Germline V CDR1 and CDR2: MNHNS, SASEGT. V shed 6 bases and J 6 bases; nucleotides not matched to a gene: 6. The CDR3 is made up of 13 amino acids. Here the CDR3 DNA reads TGTGCCAGCAGATGGACAGGGGTCGGCGAGCAGTACTTC. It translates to CASRWTGVGEQYF.

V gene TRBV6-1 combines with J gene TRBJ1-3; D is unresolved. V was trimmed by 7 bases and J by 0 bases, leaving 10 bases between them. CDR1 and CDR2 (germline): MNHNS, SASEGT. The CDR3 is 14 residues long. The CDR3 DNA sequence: TGTGCCAGCACGGTAGAAGCCTCTGGAAACACCATATATTTT. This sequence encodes CASTVEASGNTIYF.

CDR3 protein: CASSRGADTQYF. CDR3 sequence (DNA): TGTGCCAGCAGCAGGGGAGCCGATACGCAGTATTTT. The rearrangement joins TRBV27 to TRBJ2-3; the D gene is possibly TRBD1 (6 bases). CDR1 is MNHEY and CDR2 is SMNVEV in the germline V gene (reference sequence). This CDR3 region has 12 residues. V was clipped by 6 bases and J by 6 bases, with 10 bases between them.

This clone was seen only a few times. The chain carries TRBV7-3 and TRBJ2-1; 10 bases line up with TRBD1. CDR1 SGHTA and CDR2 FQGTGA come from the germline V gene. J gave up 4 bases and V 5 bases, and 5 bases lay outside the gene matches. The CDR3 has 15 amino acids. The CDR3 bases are TGTGCCAGCAGCGTCCCGGGACAGGGGTACAATGAGCAGTTCTTC. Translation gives CASSVPGQGYNEQFF.

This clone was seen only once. CDR3 DNA sequence: TGTGCCAGCAGCTTAGTTGGCGGGCAAGAGACCCAGTACTTC. It codes for CASSLVGGQETQYF. The chain carries TRBV7-6 and TRBJ2-5, with D possibly being TRBD2 (5 bases). Germline V lookup: CDR1 SGHVS, CDR2 FNYEAQ. The V end was cut by 1 base, the J end by 2 bases, with 8 bases between. CDR3 length: 14 residues.

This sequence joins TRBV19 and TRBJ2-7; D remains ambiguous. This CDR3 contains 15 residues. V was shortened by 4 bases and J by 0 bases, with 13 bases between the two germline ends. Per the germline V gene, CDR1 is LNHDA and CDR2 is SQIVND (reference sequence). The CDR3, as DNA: TGTGCCAGTAGTAGAGGAACTCCCAGCTCCTACGAGCAGTACTTC. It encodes CASSRGTPSSYEQYF.

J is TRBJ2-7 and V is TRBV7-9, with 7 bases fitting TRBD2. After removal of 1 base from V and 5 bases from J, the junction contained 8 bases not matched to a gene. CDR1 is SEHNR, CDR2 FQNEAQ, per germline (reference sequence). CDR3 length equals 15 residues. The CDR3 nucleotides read TGTGCCAGCAGCTTAGAGGGAGGGCCTCTGAACGAGCAGTACTTC. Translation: CASSLEGGPLNEQYF.

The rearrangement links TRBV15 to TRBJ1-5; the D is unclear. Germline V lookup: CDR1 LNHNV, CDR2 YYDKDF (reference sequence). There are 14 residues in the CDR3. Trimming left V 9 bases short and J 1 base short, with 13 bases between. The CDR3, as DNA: TGTGCCACAGCCAACCTCAGGAGCAATCAGCCCCAGCATTTT. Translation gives CATANLRSNQPQHF.

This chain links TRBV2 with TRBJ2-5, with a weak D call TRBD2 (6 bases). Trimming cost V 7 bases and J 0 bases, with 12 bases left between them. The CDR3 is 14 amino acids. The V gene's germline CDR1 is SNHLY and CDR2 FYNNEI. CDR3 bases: TGTGCCAGCAAGAAGCGGGCTAACCAAGAGACCCAGTACTTC. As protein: CASKKRANQETQYF. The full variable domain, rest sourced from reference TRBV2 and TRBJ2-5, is EPEVTQTPSHQVTQMGQEVILRCVPISNHLYFYWYRQILGQKVEFLVSFYNNEISEKSEIFDDQFSVERPDGSNFTLKIRSTKLEDSAMYFCASKKRANQETQYFGPGTRLLVL.

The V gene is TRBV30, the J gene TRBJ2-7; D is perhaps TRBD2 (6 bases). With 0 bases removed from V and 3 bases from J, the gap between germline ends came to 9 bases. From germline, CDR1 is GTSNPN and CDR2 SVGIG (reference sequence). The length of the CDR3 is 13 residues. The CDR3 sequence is CAWSVPGGYEQYF. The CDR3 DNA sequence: TGTGCCTGGAGTGTACCCGGGGGCTACGAGCAGTACTTC.

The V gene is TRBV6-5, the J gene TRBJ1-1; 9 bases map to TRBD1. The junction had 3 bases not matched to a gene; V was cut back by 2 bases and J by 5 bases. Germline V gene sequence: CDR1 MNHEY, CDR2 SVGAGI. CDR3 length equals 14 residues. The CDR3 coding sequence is TGTGCCAGCAGTTACGGGACAGGGCGAACTGAAGCTTTCTTT. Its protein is CASSYGTGRTEAFF.